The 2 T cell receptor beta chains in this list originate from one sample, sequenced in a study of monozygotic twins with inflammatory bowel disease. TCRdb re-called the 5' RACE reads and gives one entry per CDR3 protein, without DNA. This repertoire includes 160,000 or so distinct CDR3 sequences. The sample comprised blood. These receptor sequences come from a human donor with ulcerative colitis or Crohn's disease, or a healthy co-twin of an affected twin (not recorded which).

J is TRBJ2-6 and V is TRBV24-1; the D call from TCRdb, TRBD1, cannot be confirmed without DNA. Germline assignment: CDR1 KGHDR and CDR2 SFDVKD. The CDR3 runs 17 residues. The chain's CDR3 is CATSESAPGVGANVLTF.

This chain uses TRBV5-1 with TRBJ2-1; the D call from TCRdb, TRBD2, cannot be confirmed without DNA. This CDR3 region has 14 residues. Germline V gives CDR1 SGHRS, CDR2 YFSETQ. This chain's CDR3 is CASSLAARLGEQFF.